The rows below give T cell receptor beta chains drawn from one sample of a study of shared clonotypes between healthy human individuals. Measured with immunoSEQ multiplex PCR; TCRdb has only the in-frame clones, and not every one. The sample records roughly 650,000 clones, less than 98% being singletons. The sequenced sample consisted of naive CD4+ T cells sorted from blood. These receptors were collected from a woman aged 25 to 39 in good health. The CDR3 runs from the conserved cysteine through the conserved F or W. A D gene is named only where the DNA matches it firmly. Clone size is shown for a subset of rows, as once, few, many or a class of expanded clone.

>TRBV30|TRBJ1-1|TRBD1|NA
TGTGCCTGGAGTATATACGACAGGGTGAACACTGAAGCTTTCTTT
CAWSIYDRVNTEAFF
>TRBV7-9|TRBJ2-7|TRBD2|NA
TGTGCCAGCAGCTTAATTAGCGGGACTCCCTTCGAGCAGTACTTC
CASSLISGTPFEQYF
>TRBV19|TRBJ2-7|NA|NA
TGTGCCAGTAGTATAGATCTAAGGTACGAGCAGTACTTC
CASSIDLRYEQYF
>TRBV5-4|TRBJ2-7|TRBD1|NA
TGTGCCAGCAGCTCGACAGGGTACGAGCAGTACTTC
CASSSTGYEQYF
>TRBV11-2|TRBJ2-7|TRBD2|once
TGTGCCAGCAGCTTAGATCCTAGCGGGAGTATATACGAGCAGTACTTC
CASSLDPSGSIYEQYF
>TRBV6-5|TRBJ2-7|NA|few
TGTGCCAGCAGTTCGTCGTGGCAGGGGAGTTCCTACGAGCAGTACTTC
CASSSSWQGSSYEQYF
>TRBV28|TRBJ1-2|NA|NA
TGTGCCAGCAGTCCGGCCGGGACATCTGGGACTGGCTACACCTTC
CASSPAGTSGTGYTF
>TRBV27|TRBJ1-3|TRBD1|NA
TGTGCCAGCAGTTTGCAAGGGGGCGAAGGAAACACCATATATTTT
CASSLQGGEGNTIYF
>TRBV11-3|TRBJ2-6|NA|NA
TGTGCCAGCAGCTCCGTTGCCTCTGGGGCCAACGTCCTGACTTTC
CASSSVASGANVLTF
>TRBV5-1|TRBJ2-7|NA|NA
TGCGCCAGCAGCTTATCGGGAGGGGGCCACGAGCAGTACTTC
CASSLSGGGHEQYF
>TRBV2|TRBJ1-5|TRBD1|NA
TGTGCCAGCAGCACCAGGGGGCTCGTTCAGCCCCAGCATTTT
CASSTRGLVQPQHF
>TRBV5-1|TRBJ2-5|NA|NA
TGCGCCAGCAGCCCTGGGGGAGAGACCCAGTACTTC
CASSPGGETQYF
>TRBV7-2|TRBJ1-2|NA|NA
TGTGCCAGCAGCCCTCACTCAAACTATGGCTACACCTTC
CASSPHSNYGYTF
>TRBV4-1|TRBJ2-4|NA|NA
TGCGCCAGCAGCCAATCCGTCAAAAACATTCAGTACTTC
CASSQSVKNIQYF
>TRBV21-1|TRBJ2-3|NA|NA
TGTGCCAGCATTCTGGGACAGGGTATTTTTAATGATGGCACAGATACGCAGTATTTT
CASILGQGIFNDGTDTQYF
>TRBV5-8|TRBJ2-7|NA|once
TGTGCCAGCAGCAGGAGGACATTGTCCTACGAGCAGTACTTC
CASSRRTLSYEQYF
>TRBV6-6|TRBJ2-6|TRBD1|NA
TGTGCCAGCAGTGGACAGGGGGCTGCTGGGGCCAACGTCCTGACTTTC
CASSGQGAAGANVLTF
>TRBV10-3|TRBJ1-1|NA|NA
TGTGCCATCAGTGAGTCAACCCCGACCACTGAAGCTTTCTTT
CAISESTPTTEAFF
>TRBV6-1|TRBJ1-1|NA|NA
TGTGCCAGCTCCGTTCAGGGAGGCACTGAAGCTTTCTTT
CASSVQGGTEAFF
>TRBV6-1|TRBJ2-3|NA|once
TGTGCCAGCGGGAGGACCCAAGATACGCAGTATTTT
CASGRTQDTQYF
>TRBV5-1|TRBJ2-7|NA|NA
TGCGCCAGCAGCTTGGAGGGGGGCGTATATCTCGGCTACGAGCAGTACTTC
CASSLEGGVYLGYEQYF
>TRBV14|TRBJ2-7|TRBD2|NA
TGTGCCAGCAGCCAAGTTACACGGACTAGCGGGAGAGACGAGCAGTACTTC
CASSQVTRTSGRDEQYF
>TRBV5-1|TRBJ2-1|TRBD1|once
TGCGCCAGCAGTTCTCCGGGACAGTACAATGAGCAGTTCTTC
CASSSPGQYNEQFF
>TRBV6-5|TRBJ2-1|TRBD2|NA
TGTGCCAGCAGTAGAGCGGGAACTCCCTACAATGAGCAGTTCTTC
CASSRAGTPYNEQFF
>TRBV9|TRBJ2-1|TRBD2|NA
TGTGCCAGCAGCGTAGAGTCTAGCGGGAGAGGGTTCTTC
CASSVESSGRGFF
>TRBV28|TRBJ2-2|TRBD2|once
TGTGCCAGCAGTTTCCCCACTAGCGGGAGGATTCAAACCGGGGAGCTGTTTTTT
CASSFPTSGRIQTGELFF
>TRBV5-1|TRBJ1-1|NA|NA
TGCGCCAGCAGCTTGCAGACGGCGAACACTGAAGCTTTCTTT
CASSLQTANTEAFF
>TRBV2|TRBJ2-7|TRBD2|NA
TGTGCCAGCATGTTACCGCTTGGACTAGCGGGACCGTACGAGCAGTACTTC
CASMLPLGLAGPYEQYF
>TRBV9|TRBJ2-1|NA|once
TGTGCCAGCAGCGTAGGGGGGCGGCAGTCGAACAATGAGCAGTTCTTC
CASSVGGRQSNNEQFF
>TRBV7-2|TRBJ2-5|NA|NA
TGTGCCAGCAGCTTATATGGGGGCCCGGGGGTGGCAGAGACCCAGTACTTC
CASSLYGGPGVAETQYF
>TRBV11-3|TRBJ2-2|NA|NA
TGTGCCAGCAGCTCCGCCTCCGGCACCGGGGAGCTGTTTTTT
CASSSASGTGELFF
>TRBV7-2|TRBJ2-2|TRBD2|NA
TGTGCCAGCACCCCCGCGACTAGCGTTACCGGGGAGCTGTTTTTT
CASTPATSVTGELFF
>TRBV10-3|TRBJ2-7|NA|NA
TGTGCCATCAGTGGCCAGGTCCGGCCCTACGAGCAGTACTTC
CAISGQVRPYEQYF
>TRBV11-2|TRBJ2-2|NA|NA
TGTGCCAGCAGCTTAGACCCCCTAACCGGGGAGCTGTTTTTT
CASSLDPLTGELFF
>TRBV5-1|TRBJ2-7|NA|once
TGCGCCAGCAGCTTGGAGGTCAGGAGGAGCTCCTACGAGCAGTACTTC
CASSLEVRRSSYEQYF
>TRBV19|TRBJ1-5|TRBD1|once
TGTGCCAGTAGTGTTACCGGGACAGGGTTCGGAAATCAGCCCCAGCATTTT
CASSVTGTGFGNQPQHF
>TRBV2|TRBJ2-2|TRBD2|NA
TGTGCCAGCAGTGAAGGTTTCCCTAGCGGTTATAACACCGGGGAGCTGTTTTTT
CASSEGFPSGYNTGELFF
>TRBV29-1|TRBJ2-1|TRBD2|NA
TGCAGCGCTAGCGGGGGGCCCTACAATGAGCAGTTCTTC
CSASGGPYNEQFF
>TRBV5-8|TRBJ1-2|TRBD1|NA
TGTGCCAGCAGCCCGTCGGTGGGACAGGGAAACTATGGCTACACCTTC
CASSPSVGQGNYGYTF
>TRBV18|TRBJ2-7|NA|NA
TGTGCCAGCTCCGAGTTGGGGGACCCCTACGAGCAGTACTTC
CASSELGDPYEQYF
>TRBV6-1|TRBJ1-5|TRBD1|once
TGTGCCAGCAGTGAGGGGACAGGGGGGTTGGATCAGCCCCAGCATTTT
CASSEGTGGLDQPQHF
>TRBV20-1|TRBJ2-1|NA|NA
TGCAGTGCTTATTACTGGAATGAGCAGTTCTTC
CSAYYWNEQFF
>TRBV5-8|TRBJ1-4|NA|once
TGTGCCAGCAGCTTCAGGGGTGGAGCAACTAATGAAAAACTGTTTTTT
CASSFRGGATNEKLFF
>TRBV5-5|TRBJ1-1|TRBD1|NA
TGTGCCAGCACCCTAGACAGGGGGAACACTGAAGCTTTCTTT
CASTLDRGNTEAFF
>TRBV4-1|TRBJ2-3|TRBD2|NA
TGCGCCAGCAGCCAACGGGGACTAGCGGGAGGGTCGACAGATACGCAGTATTTT
CASSQRGLAGGSTDTQYF
>TRBV5-4|TRBJ2-7|NA|NA
TGTGCCAGCAGTACTACAGGTTCATCCTACGAGCAGTACTTC
CASSTTGSSYEQYF
>TRBV5-1|TRBJ2-1|NA|NA
TGCGCCAGCAGCGGGGGACTCGGTTACAATGAGCAGTTCTTC
CASSGGLGYNEQFF
>TRBV5-1|TRBJ2-2|TRBD2|NA
TGCGCCAGCAGCCCCACCCTAGCGGGAGGGCCCGGGGAGCTGTTTTTT
CASSPTLAGGPGELFF
>TRBV21-1|TRBJ2-7|NA|NA
TGTGCCAGCAGCGAACAGACCCAACCGGCGGCTCGAAAGCACCACGAGCAGTACTTC
CASSEQTQPAARKHHEQYF
>TRBV9|TRBJ1-1|NA|NA
TGTGCCAGCAGCCCCTTTGGAGTCGAGAACACTGAAGCTTTCTTT
CASSPFGVENTEAFF